This T cell receptor beta chain appears in the sequencing data of a study of cytomegalovirus exposure and HLA in healthy donors (dated by TCRdb to 2016 to 2017). Turning to the overall study: In an earlier analysis of roughly 500 of the donors, 250 to 350 Gb of sequence data and about 110 million unique TCR beta sequences from about 190 million T cells were reported. Using immunosequencing, the study profiled T cell repertoires from about 620 subjects and related those repertoires to cytomegalovirus serostatus. All discovery cohort repertoires had been generated on a single sequencing platform. A handful of DR-DQ haplotypes were handled as single units for association and clustering because linkage in the cohort was strong. The aim of the study was to test whether cataloging public T cell receptors could identify signatures of past pathogen exposure. In addition to the first cohort of approximately 670 subjects, a separate validation cohort of 130 or so different subjects was used. An earlier analysis of around 580 of the donors used high-throughput TCR beta sequencing to judge whether each TCR beta V gene segment behaved as functional or pseudogenic. HLA typing covered class I and class II loci at four-digit resolution. Across 300 to 400 genotyped donors of the cohort, an average of about 240,000 unique TCR beta nucleotide sequences per donor were sequenced, and roughly a sixth of those sequences were non-productive. A later genetic analysis took genome-wide SNP genotypes for about 55% of the 666 donors and used that subset as a discovery cohort. About 300 gigabases of sequencing data and roughly 80 million unique TCR sequences made up an early release that covered several hundred HLA-typed donors. Donor age, sex, ethnicity and CMV serostatus were collected together with the repertoire data. The genetic ancestry cluster associated with self-reported Caucasian donors included 81% of the 300 to 450 genotyped donors. The study combined high-throughput TCR immunosequencing, statistical association of individual TCRs with disease status, and machine learning to predict cytomegalovirus infection status. The number of typed donors differed by locus: about 620-640 for A, B, C, DRB1 and DQB1; approximately 530 for DQA1; approximately 600 for DPA1; and around 490 for DPB1. Rather than using new phenotypic data, the later analysis identified candidate immune exposures from TCR beta sequences and from how often those sequences occurred across donors. In a later analysis, previously published TCR beta repertoires from some 640 donors were re-analyzed and high-resolution HLA genotyping was added so that TCR occurrence patterns could be studied.

The paper's findings and limits, for the study overall: The presence/absence analyses assumed that sequencing depth was roughly uniform across donors, and that assumption may not be true. In an earlier analysis of about 600 of the donors, most TCR beta V segments appeared in productive rearrangements about 90% or about 30% of the time, broadly matching IMGT annotations. Correlated functional status among segregating V segments might be attributable to linkage disequilibrium, but an unknown experimental factor could not be ruled out. In a later analysis, HLA-associated TCR beta chains showed more clonal expansion and lower generation probabilities than non-associated chains that were equally common. HLA typing was unavailable for some donors at each locus, so association tests used only the typed subset. Because counts were too low, more than 15 rarely observed V segments, including chromosome 9 orphons, were excluded from the earlier analysis of several hundred of the donors. In a later genetic analysis, fewer N-insertions in productive TCRs were reported among donors in an Asian-associated ancestry cluster than the roughly 640-donor mean. The classifier was reported to diagnose cytomegalovirus status with high specificity and sensitivity in both the original and validation cohorts. In the study, 150 to 200 TCR beta chains were listed as associated with cytomegalovirus. An association between a missense DCLRE1C variant and V-gene and J-gene trimming of TCR beta chains was found in a later genetic analysis and replicated in an independent cohort. In vitro tests confirmed that a few of the cytomegalovirus-associated TCR beta chains recognize cytomegalovirus antigens. A further reported finding was that TCR beta sequences accurately predicted the HLA-A and HLA-B alleles for most subjects in the first cohort. For the cohort, immune exposure information was limited to CMV serostatus. Strong co-occurrence of HLA alleles, especially DR and DQ, made assigning TCR associations to individual alleles difficult. Across donors, most TCR sequences were observed very rarely, whereas some public TCRs were present in many individuals. In a later analysis, TCR association rates were found to vary across HLA loci, with the most associated TCRs seen for DRB1 alleles and the fewest for HLA-C alleles. The authors suggested that the approach could potentially be extended to other disease states and immunological phenotypes. Specific HLA alleles were associated with roughly 16,000 TCR beta sequences at a false discovery rate of 0.05 in a later analysis. In a later analysis, most CMV-associated TCR beta chains were found to appear HLA-restricted, with HLA associations seemingly driven largely by CMV exposure. Only TCR beta chains were sequenced in this cohort, and the absence of alpha or paired-chain data limited detectable features. The sequencing pipeline was judged likely to have produced a cluster of highly shared sequence variants as a technical artifact. According to a later analysis, parvovirus B19, influenza, CMV and Epstein-Barr virus appeared linked to several top co-occurrence clusters.

The receptor library was made with the immunoSEQ multiplex PCR assay. A mixture of 60 forward primers for TCR Vbeta segments and 13 reverse primers for TCR Jbeta segments was used in the multiplex PCR. The CDR3 region of rearranged TCR beta genes was amplified from genomic DNA by a multiplex PCR assay. The amplified TCR beta libraries were sequenced on the Illumina HiSeq System as 87-base-pair reads. On the study's bioinformatics: In a later analysis, 80 million or so unique TCR beta chains were counted across the approximately 670 repertoires, and around 10 million of these chains were shared by at least two donors. A nearest-neighbor algorithm error-corrected the raw reads and collapsed the reads into unique sequences, merging closely related sequences to remove PCR and sequencing errors. Alignment of CDR3 sequences to IMGT reference sequences was used to assign V, D and J gene segments. For a sequence to be retained, a match of at least six nucleotides to both a V gene segment and a J gene segment was required. A rearrangement counted as productive if the CDR3 had no stop codons and remained in frame with V and J, and every other rearrangement counted as non-productive. Following IMGT convention, CDR3 was defined as the stretch from the second conserved V-encoded cysteine up to the conserved J-encoded phenylalanine. Sequences without an unambiguous match to a single V gene segment were excluded from the earlier analysis of about 630 of the donors. An earlier analysis of under 750 of the donors called V segments functional above 56.7% productive rearrangements and segregating when the between-donor standard deviation exceeded 5%. A statistical classification framework was built for diagnosing cytomegalovirus status from the catalog of TCR beta chain sequences. V and J gene assignment, in a later analysis, came from comparing TCR nucleotide sequences with IMGT/GENE-DB human TR gene sequences. A later analysis assigned CDR3 sequences and most-parsimonious VDJ recombination scenarios with the TCRdist pipeline. In a later analysis, each TCR beta chain was defined by its CDR3 amino acid sequence together with its V-gene family, and reads without a unique V-gene family were excluded. In a later analysis, 550 to 650 highly shared, low-generation-probability nucleotide sequences were removed to address suspected cross-contamination and a sequencing artifact. A later analysis calculated a clonal expansion index for each public chain from normalized within-repertoire ranks of inferred template counts. A later analysis computed generation probabilities with a VDJ recombination model fitted to out-of-frame rearrangements, and checked the results against IGoR. In a later analysis, hypergeometric tests were used to score TCR-TCR, TCR-HLA and TCR-CMV co-occurrence, with a repertoire-size bias correction applied to TCR pairs. A later analysis estimated false discovery rates by permuting HLA or CMV assignments 20 times. In a later analysis, co-occurring TCRs were grouped using DBSCAN, with TCRdist sequence similarity added in when clustering inside HLA-allele-positive subsets. Repertoires with fewer than 30,000 or more than 120,000 public chains, plus five repertoires with anomalous nucleotide sharing, were excluded from co-occurrence clustering. The table comes from immuneACCESS by way of TCRdb, which keeps in-frame sequences with V and J called. Part of the clones is missing from these tables; in studies checked, under half for an unresolved V gene and the rest for unknown reasons. V and J calls and clone size follow that table, whereas D and trimming were derived from the DNA. The sample data list more than 30,000 clones, and roughly 67% of these were observed just once. Together, the top ten hold 9.5% to 13% of the sample.

The cohort was made up of about 670 healthy bone marrow donors. Cohort members were all nominally healthy when sampled, although unrecorded immune exposures were likely present. The donor tested CMV seropositive, placing the donor among the 290 or so seropositive members of the cohort. A peripheral blood sample was collected from each donor, and TCR beta sequencing was performed on peripheral blood mononuclear cells. Genomic DNA was extracted from the blood cell samples with the Qiagen DNeasy Blood Extraction Kit. With regard to this clone: The clone's antigen remains unknown. One base away there is no much larger clone; base qualities are not given.

The sequenced sample consisted of PBMCs. The TCR comes from a middle-aged man in good health and CMV-seropositive.

Here is the DNA: TGTGCCACTCAGGGCCCTGAGTGGTATGGCTACACCTTC. Its protein reads: CATQGPEWYGYTF. This chain joins TRBV19 to TRBJ1-2; perhaps TRBD1 is the D gene, with 5 bases matching. CDR3 length: 13 amino acids, cysteine to phenylalanine. CDR3 DNA is the only sequence kept; it has 39 bases, read in frame from the first base. As encoded in the germline V gene (reference sequence), CDR1 is LNHDA while CDR2 is SQIVND. V loses 10 bases, J loses 5 bases, and the germline ends lie 17 bases apart.